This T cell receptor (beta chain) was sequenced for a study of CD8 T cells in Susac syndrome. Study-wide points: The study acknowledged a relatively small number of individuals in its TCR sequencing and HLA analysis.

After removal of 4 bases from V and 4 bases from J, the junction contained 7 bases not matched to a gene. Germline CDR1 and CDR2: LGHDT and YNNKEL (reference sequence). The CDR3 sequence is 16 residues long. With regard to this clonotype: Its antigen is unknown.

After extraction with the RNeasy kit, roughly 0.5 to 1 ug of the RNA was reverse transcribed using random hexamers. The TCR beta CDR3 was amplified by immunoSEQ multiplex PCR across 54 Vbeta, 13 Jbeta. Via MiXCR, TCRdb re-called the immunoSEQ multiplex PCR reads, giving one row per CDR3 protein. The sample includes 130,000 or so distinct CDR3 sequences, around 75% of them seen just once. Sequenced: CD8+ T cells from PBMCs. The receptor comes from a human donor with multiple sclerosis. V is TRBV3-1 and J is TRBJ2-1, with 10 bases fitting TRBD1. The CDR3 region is CASSRLRDRGYNEQFF. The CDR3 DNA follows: TGTGCCAGCAGCCGTCTCCGGGACAGGGGATACAATGAGCAGTTCTTC.